This passage covers 3 T cell receptor beta chains from one sample sequenced in a study of cytomegalovirus exposure and HLA in healthy donors. A multiplex PCR was run with 60 Vbeta primers and 13 Jbeta primers. TCRdb's table, derived via immunoSEQ multiplex PCR, lists solely in-frame clones and lacks some. The sample has about 130,000 clones, 81% seen once. The sequenced sample consisted of PBMCs. The source is a man aged 18 to 35 in good health and CMV-seronegative.

This clone was found once. The chain has TRBV4-2 and TRBJ2-5; D gene uncertain. CDR1 is LGHNA and CDR2 is YNFKEQ in the germline V gene. V shed 1 base and J shed 3 bases, with 6 bases lying between them. The CDR3 contains 13 residues. CDR3 sequence (DNA): TGTGCCAGCAGCCAAGGGCCAGAAGAGACCCAGTACTTC. It encodes CASSQGPEETQYF.

The chain employs TRBV4-1 and TRBJ2-7; TRBD1 is a possible D gene (7 bases). CDR3 length: 17 amino acids. Germline V gives CDR1 MGHRA, CDR2 YSYEKL. Between the trimmed V and J ends, which lost 0 bases and 3 bases, there was a span of 18 bases. Written as DNA, the CDR3 is TGCGCCAGCAGCCAAGATTTTGGGGCAGGGGGGTTCTACGAGCAGTACTTC. This gives the protein CASSQDFGAGGFYEQYF.

The chain couples TRBV5-8 to TRBJ2-5, with 9 bases identical to TRBD1. Germline V gene sequence: CDR1 SGHTS, CDR2 YDEGEE. The CDR3 runs 14 residues. The J segment lost 5 bases and the V segment lost 1 base, leaving 3 bases of the junction unmatched. The CDR3, as DNA: TGTGCCAGCAGCTTGACAGGGGGCAGGGAGACCCAGTACTTC. It specifies CASSLTGGRETQYF.